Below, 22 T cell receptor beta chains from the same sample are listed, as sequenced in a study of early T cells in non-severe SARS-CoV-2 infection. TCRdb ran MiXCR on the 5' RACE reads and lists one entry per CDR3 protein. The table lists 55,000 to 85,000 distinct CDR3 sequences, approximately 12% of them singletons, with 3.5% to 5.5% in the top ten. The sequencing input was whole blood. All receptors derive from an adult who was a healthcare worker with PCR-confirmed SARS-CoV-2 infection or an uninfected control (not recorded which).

The CDR3 coding sequence is TGCGCCAGCAGCCCGGGACTAGCGGGGGCCACAGATACGCAGTATTTT. It yields the protein CASSPGLAGATDTQYF. This chain uses TRBV5-1 with TRBJ2-3, with 14 bases identical to TRBD2. The CDR3 covers 16 residues. Germline-derived CDR1 and CDR2 are SGHRS and YFSETQ. The V and J ends lost 4 bases and 2 bases, in that order; junction bases with no gene match: 3.

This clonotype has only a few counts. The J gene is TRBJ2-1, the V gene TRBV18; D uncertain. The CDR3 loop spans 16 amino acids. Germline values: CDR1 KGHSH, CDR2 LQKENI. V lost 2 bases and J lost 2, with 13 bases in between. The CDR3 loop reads CASSPYDGAAYNEQFF. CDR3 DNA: TGTGCCAGCTCACCATATGATGGAGCTGCCTACAATGAGCAGTTCTTC.

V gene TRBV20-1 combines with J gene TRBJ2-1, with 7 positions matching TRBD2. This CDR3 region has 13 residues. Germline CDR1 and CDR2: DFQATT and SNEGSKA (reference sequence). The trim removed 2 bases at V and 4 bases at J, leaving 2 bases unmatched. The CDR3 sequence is CSARLAEYNEQFF. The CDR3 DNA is TGCAGTGCTAGACTAGCGGAATACAATGAGCAGTTCTTC.

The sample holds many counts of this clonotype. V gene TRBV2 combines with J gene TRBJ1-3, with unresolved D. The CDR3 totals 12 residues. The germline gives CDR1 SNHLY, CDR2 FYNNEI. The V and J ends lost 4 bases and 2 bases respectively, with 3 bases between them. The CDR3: CASSATGNTIYF. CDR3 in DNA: TGTGCCAGCAGTGCGACTGGAAACACCATATATTTT. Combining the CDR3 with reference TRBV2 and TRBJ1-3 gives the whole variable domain EPEVTQTPSHQVTQMGQEVILRCVPISNHLYFYWYRQILGQKVEFLVSFYNNEISEKSEIFDDQFSVERPDGSNFTLKIRSTKLEDSAMYFCASSATGNTIYFGEGSWLTVV.

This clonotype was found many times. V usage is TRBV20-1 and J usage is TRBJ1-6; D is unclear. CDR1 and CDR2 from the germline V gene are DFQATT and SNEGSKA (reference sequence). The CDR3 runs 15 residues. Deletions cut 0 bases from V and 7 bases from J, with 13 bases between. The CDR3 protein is CSARDPMEWNSPLHF. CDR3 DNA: TGCAGTGCTAGAGATCCCATGGAATGGAATTCACCCCTCCACTTT.

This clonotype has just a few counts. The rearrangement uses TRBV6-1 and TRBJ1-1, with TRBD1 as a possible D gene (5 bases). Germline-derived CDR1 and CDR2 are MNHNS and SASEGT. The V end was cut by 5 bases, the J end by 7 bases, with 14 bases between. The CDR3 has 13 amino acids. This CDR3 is CASSYRRDVEAFF. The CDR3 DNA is TGTGCCAGCAGTTACCGGCGGGACGTTGAAGCTTTCTTT.

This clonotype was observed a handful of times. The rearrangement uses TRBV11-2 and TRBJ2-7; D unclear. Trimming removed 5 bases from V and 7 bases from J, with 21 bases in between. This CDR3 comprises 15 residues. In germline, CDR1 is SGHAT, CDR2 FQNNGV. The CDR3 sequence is CASSPAGRSGLEQYF. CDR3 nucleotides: TGTGCCAGCAGCCCAGCTGGCCGGTCAGGCTTGGAGCAGTACTTC.

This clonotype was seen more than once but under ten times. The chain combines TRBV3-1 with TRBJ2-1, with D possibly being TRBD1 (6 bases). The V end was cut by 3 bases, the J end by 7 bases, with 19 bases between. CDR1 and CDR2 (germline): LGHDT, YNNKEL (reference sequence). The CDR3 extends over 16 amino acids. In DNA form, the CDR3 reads TGTGCCAGCAGCCACCTCGAGGGGGTCAGTAAGAATGAGCAGTTCTTC. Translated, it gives CASSHLEGVSKNEQFF.

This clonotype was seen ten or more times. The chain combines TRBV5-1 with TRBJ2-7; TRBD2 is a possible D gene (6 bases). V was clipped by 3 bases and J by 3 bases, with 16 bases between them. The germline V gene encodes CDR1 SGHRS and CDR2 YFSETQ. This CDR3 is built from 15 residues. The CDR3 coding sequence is TGCGCCAGCAGCTACGCCGGGACTGGCAACTACGAGCAGTACTTC. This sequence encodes CASSYAGTGNYEQYF.

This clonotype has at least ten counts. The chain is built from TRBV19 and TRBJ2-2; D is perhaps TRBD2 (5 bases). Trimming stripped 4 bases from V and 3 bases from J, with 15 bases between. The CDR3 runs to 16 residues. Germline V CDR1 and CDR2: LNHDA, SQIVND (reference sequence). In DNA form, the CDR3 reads TGTGCCAGTAGTAATACAAGGACTTCCTACACCGGGGAGCTGTTTTTT. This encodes CASSNTRTSYTGELFF.

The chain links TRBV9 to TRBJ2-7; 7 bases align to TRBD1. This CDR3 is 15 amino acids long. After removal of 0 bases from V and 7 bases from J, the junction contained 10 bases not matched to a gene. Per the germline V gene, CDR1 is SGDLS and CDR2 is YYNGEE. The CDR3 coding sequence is TGTGCCAGCAGCGTAGATGGGACAGCTTCAGGGGAGCAGTACTTC. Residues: CASSVDGTASGEQYF.

Here the CDR3 DNA reads TGTGCCTGGAGTGTAGGGACAGGGGGCCAGGGCTACACCTTC. Translating it yields CAWSVGTGGQGYTF. The chain recombines TRBV30 with TRBJ1-2, with 12 bases identical to TRBD1. The germline V gene has CDR1 GTSNPN and CDR2 SVGIG (reference sequence). The CDR3 has 14 amino acids. Trimming cost V 0 bases and J 8 bases; bases outside gene matches: 4. The full variable domain, with the rest looked up from reference TRBV30 and TRBJ1-2, is SQTIHQWPATLVQPVGSPLSLECTVEGTSNPNLYWYRQAAGRGLQLLFYSVGIGQISSEVPQNLSASRPQDRQFILSSKKLLLSDSGFYLCAWSVGTGGQGYTFGSGTRLTVV.

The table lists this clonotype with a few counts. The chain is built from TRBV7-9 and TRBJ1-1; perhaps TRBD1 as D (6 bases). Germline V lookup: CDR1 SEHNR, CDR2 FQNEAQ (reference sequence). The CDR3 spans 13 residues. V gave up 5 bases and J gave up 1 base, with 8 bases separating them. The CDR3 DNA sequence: TGTGCCAGCAGCGTGGACAGGAACACTGAAGCTTTCTTT. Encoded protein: CASSVDRNTEAFF. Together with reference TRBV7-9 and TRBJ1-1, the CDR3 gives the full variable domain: DTGVSQNPRHKITKRGQNVTFRCDPISEHNRLYWYRQTLGQGPEFLTYFQNEAQLEKSRLLSDRFSAERPKGSFSTLEIQRTEQGDSAMYLCASSVDRNTEAFFGQGTRLTVV.

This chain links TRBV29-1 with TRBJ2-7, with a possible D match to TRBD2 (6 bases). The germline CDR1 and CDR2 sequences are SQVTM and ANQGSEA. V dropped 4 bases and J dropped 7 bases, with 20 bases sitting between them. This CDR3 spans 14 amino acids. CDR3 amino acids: CSVAGGRYSGEQYF. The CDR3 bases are TGCAGCGTTGCCGGGGGACGCTATTCGGGGGAGCAGTACTTC.

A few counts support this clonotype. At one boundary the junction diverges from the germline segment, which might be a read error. The CDR3 spells CATGQGSDEQYF. CDR3 bases: TGTGCCACTGGACAGGGCTCCGACGAGCAGTACTTC. V is TRBV24-1 and J is TRBJ2-7; 8 bases agree with TRBD1. The CDR3 has 12 amino acids. Germline-derived CDR1 and CDR2 are KGHDR and SFDVKD.

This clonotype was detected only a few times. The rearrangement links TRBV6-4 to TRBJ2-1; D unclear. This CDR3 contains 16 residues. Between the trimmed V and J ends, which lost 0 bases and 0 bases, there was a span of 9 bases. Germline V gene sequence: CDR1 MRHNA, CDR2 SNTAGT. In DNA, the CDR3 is TGTGCCAGCAGTGACTCGAGCAAAAGCTCCTACAATGAGCAGTTCTTC. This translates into CASSDSSKSSYNEQFF.

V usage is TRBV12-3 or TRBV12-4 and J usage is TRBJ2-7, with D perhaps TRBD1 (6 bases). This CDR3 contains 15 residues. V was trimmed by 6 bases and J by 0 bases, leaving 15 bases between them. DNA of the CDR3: TGTGCCAGCAGCCGAACAGGGTCTAGCTCCTACGAGCAGTACTTC. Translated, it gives CASSRTGSSSYEQYF.

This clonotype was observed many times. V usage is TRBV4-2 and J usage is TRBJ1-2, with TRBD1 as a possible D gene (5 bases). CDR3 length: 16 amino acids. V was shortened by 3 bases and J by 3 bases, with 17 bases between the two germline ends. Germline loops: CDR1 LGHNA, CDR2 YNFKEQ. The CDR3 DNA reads TGTGCCAGCAGCCAGCCGAAGGCCAGGGCCCACTATGGCTACACCTTC. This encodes CASSQPKARAHYGYTF.

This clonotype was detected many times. The CDR3, as DNA: TGTGCCAGCAGCACCGGGACAGGGTTCTACCACGAGCAGTACTTC. Its translation is CASSTGTGFYHEQYF. The chain links TRBV11-2 to TRBJ2-7, with 9 bases that match TRBD1. The V gene end was trimmed by 5 bases and the J gene end by 5 bases; junction bases not matched to a gene: 10. CDR3 length: 15 amino acids. Germline V CDR1 and CDR2: SGHAT, FQNNGV.

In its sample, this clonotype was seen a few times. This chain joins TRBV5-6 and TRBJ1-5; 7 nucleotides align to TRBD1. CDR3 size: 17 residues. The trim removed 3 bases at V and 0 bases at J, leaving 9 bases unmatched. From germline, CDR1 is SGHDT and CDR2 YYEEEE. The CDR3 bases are TGTGCCAGCAGCTGGTGGACAGGCGTATTTAGCAATCAGCCCCAGCATTTT. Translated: CASSWWTGVFSNQPQHF.

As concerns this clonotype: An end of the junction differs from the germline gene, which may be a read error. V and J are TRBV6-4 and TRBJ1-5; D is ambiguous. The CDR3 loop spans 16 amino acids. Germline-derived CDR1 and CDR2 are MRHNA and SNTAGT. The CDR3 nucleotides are TGTGTCAGCAGTGTGGGGAGGCAGGTTGGGAATCAGCCCCAGCATTTT. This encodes CVSSVGRQVGNQPQHF.

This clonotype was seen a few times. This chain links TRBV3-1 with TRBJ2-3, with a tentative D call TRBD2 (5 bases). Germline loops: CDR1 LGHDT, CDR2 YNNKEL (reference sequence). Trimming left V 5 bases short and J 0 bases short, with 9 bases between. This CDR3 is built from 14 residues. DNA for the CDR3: TGTGCCAGCAGCAGGGAGTATAGCACAGATACGCAGTATTTT. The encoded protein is CASSREYSTDTQYF.